Reported below is one TCR beta chain. Its cognate antigen is unknown. The sample's time point: 2014-2015 season, pre-vaccination. Donors were community-dwelling with no influenza vaccine in the prior 6 months. The length of the CDR3 is 16 residues. Germline CDR1 is MNHEY and CDR2 is SMNVEV (reference sequence). V lost 8 bases to trimming and J lost 8 bases, with 22 bases between them. These data originate in a study of follicular helper T cells after annual influenza vaccination. Study conclusions and caveats: Day 7 ICOS+CD38+ clones later appeared mostly in ICOS-CD38- cTfh. ICOS+CD38+ cTfh clonality change tracked circulating plasmablast frequency change.

The method was immunoSEQ multiplex PCR; TCRdb's version includes in-frame clones alone and lacks a portion of them. This sample has 13,000 to 15,000 clones; 80% to 90% occur once, and the top ten carry 0.25% to 0.3%. The chain carries TRBV27 and TRBJ1-6; TRBD1 might be the D (5 bases). Sample: CXCR5- memory CD4+ T cells sorted from blood, taken on the day of influenza vaccination. This clonotype was sampled from an adult who received the influenza vaccine. In nucleotides, the CDR3 is TGTGCCAGCCGGCTTGTCCCTCAGGGCGGGGATTCACCCCTCCACTTT. Its translation is CASRLVPQGGDSPLHF.